The clone carrying this TCR beta chain was detected only a few times. Its matching antigen is unknown. V gave up 0 bases and J gave up 2 bases, with 12 bases separating them. This CDR3 is 15 amino acids long. Germline values: CDR1 SGDLS, CDR2 YYNGEE. Findings of the study overall: In terms of TCR gene usage, tumor memory CD4+ T cells clustered together with blood and lymph node memory CD4+ cells, as well as with lymph node naive CD4+ cells.

Purified naive CD4+ T cells were depleted of CD25+ Tregs. Constant-region reverse primers amplified full-length variable regions, followed by semi-nested Nested Universal Primer A PCR. TCRdb called the 5' RACE reads again in MiXCR, with one record for every CDR3 protein. The profile shows tens of thousands of distinct CDR3 sequences, about a quarter of them singletons. The sequence derives from a female donor with breast cancer. The rearrangement links TRBV9 to TRBJ2-7; D unresolved. The sample was naive CD4+ T cells sorted from a lymph node. Subset meaning: naive CD4+ T cells, CD4+CD45RA+CD25-. The DNA of the CDR3 is TGTGCCAGCAGCGTAGCCCAGACTCCCACCTACGAGCAGTACTTC. Translated: CASSVAQTPTYEQYF. Full variable domain (missing parts from reference TRBV9 and TRBJ2-7): DSGVTQTPKHLITATGQRVTLRCSPRSGDLSVYWYQQSLDQGLQFLIQYYNGEERAKGNILERFSAQQFPDLHSELNLSSLELGDSALYFCASSVAQTPTYEQYFGPGTRLTVT.